Here is one T cell receptor beta chain with its context. Its antigen remains unidentified. The CDR3 is 14 amino acids. The V gene end was trimmed by 7 bases and the J gene end by 4 bases; junction bases not matched to a gene: 7. CDR1 and CDR2 (germline): SNHLY, FYNNEI. These data come from a study of OX40 agonist ivuxolimab in advanced cancers. Study summary: With ivuxolimab, an agonistic anti-OX40 (CD134) antibody, patients were treated.

Some clones are missing from TCRdb's copy, which holds only in-frame ones; the method was immunoSEQ multiplex PCR. Of 81,000 or so clones listed, roughly 91% are singletons. Study-wide findings and caveats: By week 6 at 0.1 to 3.0 mg/kg, blood CD4+ and CD8+ T cells had expanded clonally.

This chain uses TRBV2 with TRBJ1-5; 7 positions match TRBD1. This clonotype was sampled from an adult with an advanced solid tumor such as melanoma, head and neck, liver or kidney cancer. The sample in question was CD4+ or CD8+ T cells sorted from blood, obtained in a trial of the OX40 agonist ivuxolimab. DNA of the CDR3: TGTGCCAGCATTACCGACAGGGAAAATCAGCCCCAGCATTTT. Its protein is CASITDRENQPQHF.